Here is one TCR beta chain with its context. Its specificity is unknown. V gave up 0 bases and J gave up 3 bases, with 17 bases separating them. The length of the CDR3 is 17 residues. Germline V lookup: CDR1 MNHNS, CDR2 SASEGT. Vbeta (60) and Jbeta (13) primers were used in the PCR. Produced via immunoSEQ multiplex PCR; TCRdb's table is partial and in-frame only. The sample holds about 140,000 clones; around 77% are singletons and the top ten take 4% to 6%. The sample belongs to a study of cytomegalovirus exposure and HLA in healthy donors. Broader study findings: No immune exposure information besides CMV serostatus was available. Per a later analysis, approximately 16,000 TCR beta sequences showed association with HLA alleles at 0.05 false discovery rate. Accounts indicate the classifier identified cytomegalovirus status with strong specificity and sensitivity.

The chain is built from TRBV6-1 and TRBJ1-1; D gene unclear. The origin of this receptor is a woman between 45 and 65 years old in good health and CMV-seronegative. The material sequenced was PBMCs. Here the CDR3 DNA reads TGTGCCAGCAGTGAAGCGCTTCAACGGGGTTGGGACACTGAAGCTTTCTTT. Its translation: CASSEALQRGWDTEAFF.